A selection of T cell receptor beta chains follows, all from one sample in a study of response to subunit inactivated influenza vaccine. TCRdb reprocessed the RT-PCR reads via MiXCR and lists one record per CDR3 protein. The repertoire has about 780,000 distinct CDR3 sequences, roughly 20% of them found once; the top ten carry roughly a tenth. Specimen: PBMCs from blood, collected 5 days after vaccination. These receptors all stem from a man aged 50 to 60 who received an inactivated influenza vaccine. CDR3s include the opening cysteine and the closing phenylalanine or tryptophan. A D gene is named only where the DNA matches it firmly. Clone size appears in some rows only: once, few, many, or a class for an expanded clone.

NA	TRBV9	TRBJ2-3	NA	TGTGCCAGCAGCGTAGGGTTTAGCGCTTACACAGATACGCAGTATTTT	CASSVGFSAYTDTQYF
many	TRBV13	TRBJ2-7	TRBD1	TGTGCCAGCAGCTCCCGGGACAGTTTCTCCTACGAGCAGTACTTC	CASSSRDSFSYEQYF
NA	TRBV5-6	TRBJ2-1	TRBD2	TGTGCCAGCAGCTTTTTCTCGGGGGGGACGGCCAATGAGCAGTTCTTC	CASSFFSGGTANEQFF
few	TRBV28	TRBJ2-7	TRBD1	TGTGCCACCGCCAGCGCCGGGACAGCCTCCTACGAGCAGTACTTC	CATASAGTASYEQYF
NA	TRBV24-1	TRBJ2-1	TRBD2	TGTGCCACCAGTGATCCCGAACTAGCGGGAGGCTTTAATGAGCAGTTCTTC	CATSDPELAGGFNEQFF
few	TRBV7-2	TRBJ1-3	NA	TGTGCCAGCAGCCAAACTTTCTCTGGAAACACCATATATTTT	CASSQTFSGNTIYF
few	TRBV25-1	TRBJ1-4	TRBD1	TGTGCCAGCAGTGAAACAGGGGCTTTAAATGAAAAACTGTTTTTT	CASSETGALNEKLFF
NA	TRBV5-4	TRBJ2-5	NA	TGTGCCAGCAGCTTGGCCTTAAGGGAAGAGACCCAGTACTTC	CASSLALREETQYF
few	TRBV4-3	TRBJ2-5	NA	TGCGCCAGCAGCCAAGACGTTGTCAGGTACCAAGAGACCCAGTACTTC	CASSQDVVRYQETQYF
many	TRBV5-1	TRBJ2-7	NA	TGCGCCAGCAGCCCGGGGTTGGAGGGGTACGAGCAGTACTTC	CASSPGLEGYEQYF
NA	TRBV20-1	TRBJ1-5	NA	TGCAGTGTTCAGGGACCGAGCAATCAGCCCCAGCATTTT	CSVQGPSNQPQHF
few	TRBV7-9	TRBJ2-7	NA	TGTGCCAGCAGCTTAGATGATGCCTACGAGCAGTACTTC	CASSLDDAYEQYF
NA	TRBV27	TRBJ2-3	TRBD1	TGTGCCAGCAGTGGCTGGACAGGGGGGGTATGGGATACGCAGTATTTT	CASSGWTGGVWDTQYF
NA	TRBV20-1	TRBJ2-7	TRBD1	TGCAGTGCTATCCGGGACAGGGGTTACGAGCAGTACTTC	CSAIRDRGYEQYF
NA	TRBV5-1	TRBJ2-7	NA	TGCGCCAGCAGTAATCAGGGGTTCTACGAGCAGTACTTC	CASSNQGFYEQYF
few	TRBV11-2	TRBJ2-3	NA	TGTGCCAGCAGAAACAATCCCGCAGATACGCAGTATTTT	CASRNNPADTQYF
few	TRBV12-3/TRBV12-4	TRBJ1-1	NA	TGTGCCAGCAGTGGTGACAGTTTGAACACTGAAGCTTTCTTT	CASSGDSLNTEAFF
many	TRBV5-6	TRBJ2-5	NA	TGTGCCAGCAGCGTACCGGGACCTGGACCCGGTGGCCAGTACTTC	CASSVPGPGPGGQYF
few	TRBV6-5	TRBJ2-3	TRBD2	TGTGCCAGCAGTTACCCTAGCGGGGGGGCTAACACAGATACGCAGTATTTT	CASSYPSGGANTDTQYF
few	TRBV6-1	TRBJ2-3	TRBD1	TGTGCCAGCCGCAACGCGGGACAGGGGACCGCAGATACGCAGTATTTT	CASRNAGQGTADTQYF
once	TRBV9	TRBJ2-7	TRBD2	TGTGCCAGCAGCGTAGGCAGCGGGGGGTCCTACGAGCAGTACTTC	CASSVGSGGSYEQYF
NA	TRBV28	TRBJ2-5	NA	TGTGCCAGCAGCGACGACAATTACCAAGAGACCCAGTACTTC	CASSDDNYQETQYF
NA	TRBV30	TRBJ2-3	TRBD2	TGTGCCTGGAGACAAAGCGGGACCCCTCCAGATACGCAGTATTTT	CAWRQSGTPPDTQYF
NA	TRBV28	TRBJ1-5	NA	TGTGCCAGCAGTTTATATGGAGCCAGAAATAGCAATCAGCCCCAGCATTTT	CASSLYGARNSNQPQHF
NA	TRBV14	TRBJ1-6	NA	TGTGCCAGCAGCGAGGGTGAGGTATGGAATTCACCCCTCCACTTT	CASSEGEVWNSPLHF
few	TRBV4-1	TRBJ1-2	TRBD1	TGCGCCAGCAGACGAGACAGGGCTTCTAACTATGGCTACACCTTC	CASRRDRASNYGYTF
NA	TRBV18	TRBJ2-5	NA	TGTGCCAGCTCACCAACCCAGACGGGGGAGACCCAGTACTTC	CASSPTQTGETQYF
NA	TRBV6-2/TRBV6-3	TRBJ2-3	TRBD2	TGTGCCAGCAGTTACTCCCTAGCGGGAGTAACCTTTAGCACAGATACGCAGTATTTT	CASSYSLAGVTFSTDTQYF
NA	TRBV5-5	TRBJ1-5	NA	TGTGCCAGCAGCTTGGTGGGCAGTCGTAATCAGCCCCAGCATTTT	CASSLVGSRNQPQHF
few	TRBV21-1	TRBJ2-7	NA	TGTGCCAGCAGCACTGACTGGGACCACTACGAGCAGTACTTC	CASSTDWDHYEQYF
few	TRBV6-2/TRBV6-3	TRBJ1-1	NA	TGTGCCAGCAGTTACTCCTTAGACGGTTTAGAAGCTTTCTTT	CASSYSLDGLEAFF
many	TRBV27	TRBJ2-7	TRBD1	TGTGCCAGCAGTATCCTGGGACAGGGGATCTACGAGCAGTACTTC	CASSILGQGIYEQYF
few	TRBV12-3/TRBV12-4	TRBJ2-1	NA	TGTGCCAGCAGTTCCTATCGAGTCAGGGATTACAATGAGCAGTTCTTC	CASSSYRVRDYNEQFF
NA	TRBV15	TRBJ1-4	NA	TGTGCCACGGGATTACCTAATGAAAAACTGTTTTTT	CATGLPNEKLFF